In its sample, the clone carrying this T cell receptor beta chain was seen a few times. Its antigen is unknown. The record originates from a study of T-cell reconstitution after alpha-beta-depleted transplantation in children. Study-wide results and caveats: Surviving recipient cells, namely T cells and thymic progenitors, were the source of high day-60 TCRbeta diversity in some patients.

Germline V CDR1 and CDR2: MDHEN, SYDVKM. V gave up 6 bases and J gave up 8 bases, with 13 bases separating them. The CDR3 totals 12 residues. The authors prepared the TCRbeta library with unique molecular identifiers. TCRdb reprocessed the PCR reads with MiXCR, giving one entry per CDR3 protein. The table lists around 140,000 distinct CDR3 sequences, around 8.5% of them singletons. The V gene is TRBV28, the J gene TRBJ1-2; the D is unclear. The source of this sequence is a female patient aged 2-10 years who had a stem cell transplant for congenital amegakaryocytic thrombocytopenia, so the T cells may come from the graft donor. The sequencing here drew on PBMCs, mostly from graft donor cells, taken 180 days after TCRalphabeta/CD19-depleted stem cell transplant. DNA for the CDR3: TGTGCCAGCAGCCAGCGTGGTTGGGGCTACACCTTC. It codes for CASSQRGWGYTF.